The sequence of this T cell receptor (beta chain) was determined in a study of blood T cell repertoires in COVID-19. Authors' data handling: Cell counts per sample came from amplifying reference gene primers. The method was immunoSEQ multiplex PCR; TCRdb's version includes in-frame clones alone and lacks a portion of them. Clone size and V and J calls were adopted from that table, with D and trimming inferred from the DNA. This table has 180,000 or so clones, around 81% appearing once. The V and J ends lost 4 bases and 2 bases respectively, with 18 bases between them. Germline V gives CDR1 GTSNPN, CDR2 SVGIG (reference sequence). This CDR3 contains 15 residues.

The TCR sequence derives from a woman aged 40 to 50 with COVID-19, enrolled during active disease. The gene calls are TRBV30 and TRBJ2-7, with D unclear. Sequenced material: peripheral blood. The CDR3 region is CAWNGRLVYPYEQYF. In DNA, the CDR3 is TGTGCCTGGAACGGTCGGTTGGTCTATCCCTACGAGCAGTACTTC.